A selection of T cell receptor beta chains follows, all from one sample in a study of cytomegalovirus exposure and HLA in healthy donors. Libraries were prepared by immunoSEQ multiplex PCR; TCRdb keeps only in-frame clonotypes and omits some of them. The sample shows around 200,000 clones, roughly 79% of them seen only once. The specimen was PBMCs. Receptors were obtained from a young man in good health and CMV-seronegative. Both conserved end residues are part of each CDR3. A D gene is named only where the DNA matches it firmly. Rows may omit the clone size; those that give it use once, few, many or a size class.

d_gene	abundance	j_gene	v_gene	CDR3aa	CDR3nt
NA	NA	TRBJ2-3	TRBV9	CASSVHRASTDTQYF	TGTGCCAGCAGCGTTCACAGGGCGAGCACAGATACGCAGTATTTT
TRBD1	NA	TRBJ1-1	TRBV29-1	CSIRGTANTEAFF	TGCAGCATACGAGGGACAGCGAACACTGAAGCTTTCTTT
TRBD2	NA	TRBJ2-6	TRBV9	CASSPWGGAPISGANVLTF	TGTGCCAGCAGCCCTTGGGGGGGAGCCCCGATATCTGGGGCCAACGTCCTGACTTTC
NA	NA	TRBJ1-2	TRBV27	CASSLSSGYGYTF	TGTGCCAGCAGCCTATCTTCGGGCTATGGCTACACCTTC
TRBD1	NA	TRBJ2-2	TRBV10-3	CAISESGQGWTGELFF	TGTGCCATCAGTGAGTCTGGACAGGGGTGGACCGGGGAGCTGTTTTTT
TRBD2	NA	TRBJ2-1	TRBV5-1	CASSVTSAEQFF	TGCGCCAGCAGCGTAACTAGCGCCGAGCAGTTCTTC
NA	few	TRBJ1-2	TRBV6-1	CASWHPTNYGYTF	TGTGCCAGCTGGCACCCGACTAACTATGGCTACACCTTC
TRBD2	NA	TRBJ2-2	TRBV9	CASSKLGLANTGELFF	TGTGCCAGCAGCAAGCTGGGACTAGCGAACACCGGGGAGCTGTTTTTT
NA	NA	TRBJ2-3	TRBV5-5	CASSFETDTQYF	TGTGCCAGCAGCTTTGAGACAGATACGCAGTATTTT
TRBD1	NA	TRBJ1-6	TRBV6-5	CASTERGRSPLHF	TGTGCCAGCACAGAAAGGGGGCGATCACCCCTCCACTTT